The rows below give T cell receptor beta chains drawn from one sample of a study of response to subunit inactivated influenza vaccine. TCRdb re-called the RT-PCR reads through MiXCR, storing one row per CDR3 protein. The table has hundreds of thousands of distinct CDR3 sequences, about 25% seen once. This sample comprised CD4+ T cells sorted from PBMCs, obtained approximately 5 days after vaccination. The receptors come from a man in his fifties who received an inactivated influenza vaccine. Each CDR3 is given with its conserved first and last residue. Each record gives: D gene, V gene, J gene, clone size, CDR3 protein, CDR3 DNA. A D gene is named only where the DNA matches it firmly. Size tells how often a clone was seen (once, few, many) or the class of an expanded clone, and some rows leave it out.

>TRBD1|TRBV18|TRBJ1-1|.
CASSPGQLNTEAFF
TGTGCCAGCAGCCCGGGACAGCTGAACACTGAAGCTTTCTTT
>.|TRBV3-1|TRBJ2-1|few
CASSQVEYNEQFF
TGTGCCAGCAGCCAAGTAGAGTACAATGAGCAGTTCTTC
>TRBD2|TRBV4-3|TRBJ2-2|.
CASSQDFTGGGTGELFF
TGCGCCAGCAGCCAAGATTTCACGGGGGGAGGTACCGGGGAGCTGTTTTTT
>.|TRBV12-3/TRBV12-4|TRBJ2-7|.
CASRSGQYYEQYF
TGTGCCAGCAGGTCCGGACAGTACTACGAGCAGTACTTC
>TRBD1|TRBV6-5|TRBJ2-7|few
CASSYQTGGLTEQYF
TGTGCCAGCAGTTACCAGACAGGGGGTCTAACCGAGCAGTACTTC
>TRBD2|TRBV6-5|TRBJ2-7|few
CASSSHLYTSGGSYEQYF
TGTGCCAGCAGTTCCCACCTCTATACTAGCGGGGGGTCCTACGAGCAGTACTTC
>.|TRBV20-1|TRBJ2-2|.
CSASPTASTGELFF
TGCAGTGCTTCCCCGACTGCCTCAACCGGGGAGCTGTTTTTT
>.|TRBV11-2|TRBJ1-6|few
CASNSGTGYSPLHF
TGTGCCAGCAACTCAGGGACGGGGTATTCACCCCTCCACTTT
>.|TRBV20-1|TRBJ2-3|.
CSAQRQAVDTQYF
TGCAGTGCCCAGCGACAGGCAGTAGATACGCAGTATTTT
>.|TRBV27|TRBJ1-2|many
CASSLAGQNNYGYTF
TGTGCCAGCAGTTTAGCAGGACAGAATAACTATGGCTACACCTTC
>TRBD2|TRBV7-2|TRBJ2-3|few
CASSPLRGGEDTQYF
TGTGCCAGCAGCCCTCTGCGGGGGGGCGAAGATACGCAGTATTTT
>.|TRBV5-1|TRBJ1-6|.
CASSLGGNDSPLHF
TGCGCCAGCAGCTTGGGAGGGAACGATTCACCCCTCCACTTT
>TRBD1|TRBV13|TRBJ2-1|many
CASSSRQGVSSYNEQFF
TGTGCCAGCAGCTCCAGACAGGGGGTTAGCTCCTACAATGAGCAGTTCTTC
>.|TRBV3-1|TRBJ1-2|.
CASSQELPTWYGYTF
TGTGCCAGCAGCCAAGAATTACCGACCTGGTATGGCTACACCTTC